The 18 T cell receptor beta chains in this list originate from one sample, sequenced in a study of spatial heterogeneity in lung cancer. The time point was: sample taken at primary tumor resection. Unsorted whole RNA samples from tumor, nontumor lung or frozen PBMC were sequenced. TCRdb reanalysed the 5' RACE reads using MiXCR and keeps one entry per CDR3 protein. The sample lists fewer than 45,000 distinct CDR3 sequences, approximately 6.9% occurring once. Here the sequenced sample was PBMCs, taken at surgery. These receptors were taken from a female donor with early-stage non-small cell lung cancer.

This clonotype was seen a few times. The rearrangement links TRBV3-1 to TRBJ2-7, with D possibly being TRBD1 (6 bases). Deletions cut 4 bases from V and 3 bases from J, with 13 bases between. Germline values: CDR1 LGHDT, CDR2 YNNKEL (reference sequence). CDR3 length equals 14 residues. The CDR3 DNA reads TGTGCCAGCAGCCTAGGACAGCCACTCTACGAGCAGTACTTC. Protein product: CASSLGQPLYEQYF.

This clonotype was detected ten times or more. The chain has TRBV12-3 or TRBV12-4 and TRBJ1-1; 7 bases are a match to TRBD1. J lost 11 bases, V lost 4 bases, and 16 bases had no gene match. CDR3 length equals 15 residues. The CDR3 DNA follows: TGTGCCAGCAGTTCCTTGACAGGGACTGGCGCCTGGGCTTTCTTT. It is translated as CASSSLTGTGAWAFF.

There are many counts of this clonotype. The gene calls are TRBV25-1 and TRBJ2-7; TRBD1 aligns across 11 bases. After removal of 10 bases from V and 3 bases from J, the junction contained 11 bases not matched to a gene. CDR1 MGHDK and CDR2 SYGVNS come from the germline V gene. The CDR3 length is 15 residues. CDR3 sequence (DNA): TGTGCCATTTCTTCCCTCGGGACAGGGGGCTACGAGCAGTACTTC. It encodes CAISSLGTGGYEQYF.

Here the CDR3 reads CASSQDSRGFNYGYTF. Written as DNA, the CDR3 is TGCGCCAGCAGCCAAGATAGTAGGGGCTTTAACTATGGCTACACCTTC. The chain has TRBV4-1 and TRBJ1-2, with a weak D call TRBD1 (5 bases). Looked up from germline, CDR1 is MGHRA and CDR2 is YSYEKL. V was pared by 0 bases and J by 1 base, with 12 bases between. The CDR3 is 16 residues long.

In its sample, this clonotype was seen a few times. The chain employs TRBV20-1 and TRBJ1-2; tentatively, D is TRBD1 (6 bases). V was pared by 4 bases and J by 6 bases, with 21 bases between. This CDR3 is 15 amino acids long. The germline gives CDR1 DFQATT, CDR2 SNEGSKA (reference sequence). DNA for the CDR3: TGCAGTGCTAAGGGGCCGGACAGTTTTCAAAATGGCTACACCTTC. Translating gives CSAKGPDSFQNGYTF.

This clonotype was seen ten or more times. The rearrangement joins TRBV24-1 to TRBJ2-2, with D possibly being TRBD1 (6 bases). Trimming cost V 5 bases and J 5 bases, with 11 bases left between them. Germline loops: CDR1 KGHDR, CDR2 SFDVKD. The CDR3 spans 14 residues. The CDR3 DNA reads TGTGCCACCAGTGCCGACAGGCGGACCGGGGAGCTGTTTTTT. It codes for CATSADRRTGELFF.

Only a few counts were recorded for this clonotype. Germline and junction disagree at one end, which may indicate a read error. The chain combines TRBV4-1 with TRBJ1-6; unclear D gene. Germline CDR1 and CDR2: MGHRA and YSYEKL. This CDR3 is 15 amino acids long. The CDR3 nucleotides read TGCGCCAGCAGCCAAGATCAACCGGAGAATTCATCCCTCCACTTT. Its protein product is CASSQDQPENSSLHF.

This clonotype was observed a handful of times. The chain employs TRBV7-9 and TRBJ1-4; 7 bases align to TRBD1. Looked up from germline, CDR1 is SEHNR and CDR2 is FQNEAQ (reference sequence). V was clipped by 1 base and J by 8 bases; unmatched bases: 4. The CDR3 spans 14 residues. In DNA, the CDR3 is TGTGCCAGCAGCTTAGGAGGGGGCGACGAAAAACTGTTTTTT. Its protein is CASSLGGGDEKLFF.

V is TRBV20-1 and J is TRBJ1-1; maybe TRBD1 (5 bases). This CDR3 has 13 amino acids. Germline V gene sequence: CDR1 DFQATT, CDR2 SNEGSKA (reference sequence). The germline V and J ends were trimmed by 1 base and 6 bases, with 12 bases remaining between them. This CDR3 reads CSARGGVSAEAFF. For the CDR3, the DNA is TGCAGTGCTAGAGGAGGGGTCAGTGCTGAAGCTTTCTTT.

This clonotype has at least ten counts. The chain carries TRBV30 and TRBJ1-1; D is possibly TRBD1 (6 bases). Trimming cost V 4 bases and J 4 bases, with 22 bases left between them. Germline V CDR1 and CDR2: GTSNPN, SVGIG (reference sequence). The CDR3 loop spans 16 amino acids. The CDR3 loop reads CAWINGGPLVFTEAFF. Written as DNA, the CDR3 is TGTGCCTGGATCAATGGGGGGCCCTTGGTGTTCACTGAAGCTTTCTTT.

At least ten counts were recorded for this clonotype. The CDR3 nucleotides read TGTGCCAGCAGCTTAGAGAACAGGGCTCCCCAGCATTTT. Protein: CASSLENRAPQHF. The chain links TRBV7-2 to TRBJ1-5; D possibly corresponds to TRBD1 (6 bases). CDR1 and CDR2 from the germline V gene are SGHTA and FQGNSA. This CDR3 region has 13 residues. V was pared by 1 base and J by 10 bases, with 11 bases between.

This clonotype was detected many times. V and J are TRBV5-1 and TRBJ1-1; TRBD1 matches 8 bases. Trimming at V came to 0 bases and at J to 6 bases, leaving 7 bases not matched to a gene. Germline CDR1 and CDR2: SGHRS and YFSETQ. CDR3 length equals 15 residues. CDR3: CASSLESGGESEAFF. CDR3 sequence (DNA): TGCGCCAGCAGCTTGGAATCAGGGGGCGAATCTGAAGCTTTCTTT.

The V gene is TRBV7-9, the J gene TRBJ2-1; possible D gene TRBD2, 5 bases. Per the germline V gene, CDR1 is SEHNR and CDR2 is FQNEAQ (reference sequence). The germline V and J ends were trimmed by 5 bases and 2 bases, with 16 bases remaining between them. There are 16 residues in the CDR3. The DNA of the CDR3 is TGTGCCAGCAGCCACCTGCCCGGGAACCCCTACAATGAGCAGTTCTTC. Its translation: CASSHLPGNPYNEQFF. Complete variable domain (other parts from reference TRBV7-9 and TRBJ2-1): DTGVSQNPRHKITKRGQNVTFRCDPISEHNRLYWYRQTLGQGPEFLTYFQNEAQLEKSRLLSDRFSAERPKGSFSTLEIQRTEQGDSAMYLCASSHLPGNPYNEQFFGPGTRLTVL.

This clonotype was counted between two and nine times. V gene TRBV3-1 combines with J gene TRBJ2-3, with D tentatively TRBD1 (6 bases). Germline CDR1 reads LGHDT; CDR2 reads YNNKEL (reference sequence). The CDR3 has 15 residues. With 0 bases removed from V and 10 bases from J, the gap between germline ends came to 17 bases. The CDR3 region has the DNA TGTGCCAGCAGCCAAGATCGGGACACGAGCAACCCGCAGTATTTT. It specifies CASSQDRDTSNPQYF.

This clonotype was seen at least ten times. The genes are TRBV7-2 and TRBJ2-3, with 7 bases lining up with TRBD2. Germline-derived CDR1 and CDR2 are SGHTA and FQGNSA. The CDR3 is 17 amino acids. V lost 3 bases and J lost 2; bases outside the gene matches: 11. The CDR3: CASSLAGSGSPTDTQYF. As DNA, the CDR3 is TGTGCCAGCAGCTTGGCAGGTAGCGGGTCCCCCACAGATACGCAGTATTTT.

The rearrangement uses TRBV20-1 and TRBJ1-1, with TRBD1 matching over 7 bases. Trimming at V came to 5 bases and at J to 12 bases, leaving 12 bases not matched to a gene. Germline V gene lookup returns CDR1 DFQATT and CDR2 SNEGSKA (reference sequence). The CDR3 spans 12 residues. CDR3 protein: CSAVGRGRKTFF. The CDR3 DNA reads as TGCAGTGCTGTAGGAAGGGGGCGTAAAACTTTCTTT.

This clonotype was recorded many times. In DNA form, the CDR3 reads TGTGCCAGCGGCGAAGGGACGTTTAACTATGGCTACACCTTC. Protein product: CASGEGTFNYGYTF. The chain joins TRBV9 to TRBJ1-2; D is possibly TRBD1 (5 bases). V was clipped by 7 bases and J by 1 base, with 14 bases between them. Germline V gene lookup returns CDR1 SGDLS and CDR2 YYNGEE. The CDR3 runs to 14 residues.

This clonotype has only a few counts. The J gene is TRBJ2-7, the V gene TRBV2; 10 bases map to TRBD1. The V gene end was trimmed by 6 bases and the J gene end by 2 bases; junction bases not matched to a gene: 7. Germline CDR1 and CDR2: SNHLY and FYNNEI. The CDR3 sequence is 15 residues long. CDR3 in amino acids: CASRFGGTGAYEQYF. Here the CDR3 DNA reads TGTGCCAGCAGGTTCGGCGGGACAGGGGCCTACGAGCAGTACTTC.